This T cell receptor (beta chain) originates from a study of T cells in women clearing cervical HPV infection. Here immunoSEQ multiplex PCR was the method, and the copy in TCRdb shows in-frame clones only, minus some. The specimen's table records under 20,000 clones. As to this clone: The read terminates 3 residues before the CDR3 end, so the remaining end is supplied by the germline J gene.

V was clipped by 2 bases and J by 6 bases, with 11 bases between them. This CDR3 contains 14 residues. Germline CDR1 SGHDN, CDR2 FVKESK. This receptor was identified in a woman aged 18-70 years with a cervical HPV16 infection that either progressed to CIN3+ or cleared (not recorded which). The V and J genes are TRBV14 and TRBJ2-1, with a tentative D call TRBD2 (6 bases). Sample: blood buffy coat. The DNA read from the CDR3 is TGTGCCAGCAGCCAACTTAGCGGACGCAATGAG. As protein: CASSQLSGRNE. The CDR3 in its entirety is CASSQLSGRNEQFF.